The rows below give T cell receptor beta chains drawn from one sample of a study of identical twins. A single record per CDR3 protein comes from TCRdb applying MiXCR to the 5' RACE reads. Counted here are 300,000 to 400,000 distinct CDR3 sequences, approximately 13% occurring once; the ten biggest clones make up 7.2%. The data also belong to a second study, concerning yellow fever vaccine responses in identical twins.

Sample: CD8+ T cells sorted from blood. These receptors were taken from a woman between 18 and 29 years old in good health. CDR3s include the opening cysteine and the closing phenylalanine or tryptophan. The D gene is left open where the match is weak. Some rows have no size entry. The others give once, few or many, or a class for an expanded clone.

CDR3 DNA: TGCGCCAGCAGCCAAGGACAGAGCTATGGCTACACCTTC
CDR3 protein: CASSQGQSYGYTF
D gene: NA
CDR3 length: 13
J gene: TRBJ1-2
V gene: TRBV4-1
clone size: NA

CDR3 DNA: TGCGCCAGCAGCCAAGTAACTAGCAGACAATACGAGCAGTACTTC
CDR3 protein: CASSQVTSRQYEQYF
D gene: NA
CDR3 length: 15
J gene: TRBJ2-7
V gene: TRBV4-1
clone size: many

CDR3 DNA: TGCAGCGTTGAGGTGTATCCTAGCGGGGGTGCACCAATCTACAATGAGCAGTTCTTC
CDR3 protein: CSVEVYPSGGAPIYNEQFF
D gene: TRBD2
CDR3 length: 19
J gene: TRBJ2-1
V gene: TRBV29-1
clone size: many

CDR3 DNA: TGCAGCGTTGAAGCCAGGGGAGGCTACAATGAGCAGTTCTTC
CDR3 protein: CSVEARGGYNEQFF
D gene: NA
CDR3 length: 14
J gene: TRBJ2-1
V gene: TRBV29-1
clone size: few

CDR3 DNA: TGTGCCAGCAGCCCGACAGGAACTCCACAAGAGACCCAGTACTTC
CDR3 protein: CASSPTGTPQETQYF
D gene: NA
CDR3 length: 15
J gene: TRBJ2-5
V gene: TRBV7-7
clone size: few

CDR3 DNA: TGTGCCAGCAGTTACGGGGAGCAAGAGACCCAGTACTTC
CDR3 protein: CASSYGEQETQYF
D gene: NA
CDR3 length: 13
J gene: TRBJ2-5
V gene: TRBV6-6
clone size: few

CDR3 DNA: TGTGCCAGCACAACAGGGGATTATGGCTACACCTTC
CDR3 protein: CASTTGDYGYTF
D gene: TRBD1
CDR3 length: 12
J gene: TRBJ1-2
V gene: TRBV7-9
clone size: few

CDR3 DNA: TGTGCCAGCAGCCAGGCTCTAGCGGGAGGATCCTACAATGAGCAGTTCTTC
CDR3 protein: CASSQALAGGSYNEQFF
D gene: TRBD2
CDR3 length: 17
J gene: TRBJ2-1
V gene: TRBV4-2
clone size: few

CDR3 DNA: TGCGCCAGCAGCCAGAGGACTAGCAGCTACGAGCAGTACTTC
CDR3 protein: CASSQRTSSYEQYF
D gene: TRBD2
CDR3 length: 14
J gene: TRBJ2-7
V gene: TRBV5-1
clone size: many

CDR3 DNA: TGTGCCAGCAGCTCCACGACAGGGGGAAGGAGTTTTGGCTACACCTTC
CDR3 protein: CASSSTTGGRSFGYTF
D gene: TRBD1
CDR3 length: 16
J gene: TRBJ1-2
V gene: TRBV5-5
clone size: NA

CDR3 DNA: TGTGCCAGCAGTCCCCCCGCGGAGTACAATGAGCAGTTCTTC
CDR3 protein: CASSPPAEYNEQFF
D gene: NA
CDR3 length: 14
J gene: TRBJ2-1
V gene: TRBV28
clone size: NA

CDR3 DNA: TGCAGTGCAACCGGGACTGACGTAGGGGAGACCCAGTACTTC
CDR3 protein: CSATGTDVGETQYF
D gene: NA
CDR3 length: 14
J gene: TRBJ2-5
V gene: TRBV20-1
clone size: many

CDR3 DNA: TGTGCCAGCAGCTTAGTTTCAGACAAAAACATTCAGTACTTC
CDR3 protein: CASSLVSDKNIQYF
D gene: NA
CDR3 length: 14
J gene: TRBJ2-4
V gene: TRBV7-9
clone size: few

CDR3 DNA: TGTGCCAGCAGCTTATCGCGGGGGGAATCCGCTAGCACAGATACGCAGTATTTT
CDR3 protein: CASSLSRGESASTDTQYF
D gene: TRBD2
CDR3 length: 18
J gene: TRBJ2-3
V gene: TRBV7-8
clone size: many

CDR3 DNA: TGTGCCAGCACCACCTACACTGAAGCTTTCTTT
CDR3 protein: CASTTYTEAFF
D gene: NA
CDR3 length: 11
J gene: TRBJ1-1
V gene: TRBV6-6
clone size: few

CDR3 DNA: TGCGCCAGCAGCCTCTTATCGGGGGATGAGCAGTTCTTC
CDR3 protein: CASSLLSGDEQFF
D gene: NA
CDR3 length: 13
J gene: TRBJ2-1
V gene: TRBV4-1
clone size: NA

CDR3 DNA: TGTGCCACCAGCAGAGATCTGGGGGCAGGTACTGAAGCTTTCTTT
CDR3 protein: CATSRDLGAGTEAFF
D gene: NA
CDR3 length: 15
J gene: TRBJ1-1
V gene: TRBV15
clone size: many

CDR3 DNA: TGTGCCATCAGTGAGTCAGGGGGCCGGGACTATGGCTACACCTTC
CDR3 protein: CAISESGGRDYGYTF
D gene: TRBD1
CDR3 length: 15
J gene: TRBJ1-2
V gene: TRBV10-3
clone size: NA

CDR3 DNA: TGTGCCAGCAGCATAGGCGGGGGCGCTTGGTATGGCTACACCTTC
CDR3 protein: CASSIGGGAWYGYTF
D gene: NA
CDR3 length: 15
J gene: TRBJ1-2
V gene: TRBV11-2
clone size: many

CDR3 DNA: TGTGCCAGCACCAATCAAGAGACCCAGTACTTC
CDR3 protein: CASTNQETQYF
D gene: NA
CDR3 length: 11
J gene: TRBJ2-5
V gene: TRBV6-2/TRBV6-3
clone size: few

CDR3 DNA: TGTGCCAGCAGCTTAAGGGGGGAATCTCTATTACGCAATGAGCAGTTCTTC
CDR3 protein: CASSLRGESLLRNEQFF
D gene: NA
CDR3 length: 17
J gene: TRBJ2-1
V gene: TRBV7-3
clone size: NA

CDR3 DNA: TGTGCCAGCAGTTTGGGTGGTCGGACAGATACGCAGTATTTT
CDR3 protein: CASSLGGRTDTQYF
D gene: NA
CDR3 length: 14
J gene: TRBJ2-3
V gene: TRBV12-3/TRBV12-4
clone size: many

CDR3 DNA: TGTGCCAGCAGCTTATCTGTCAGGACTACTCTTAGCACAGATACGCAGTATTTT
CDR3 protein: CASSLSVRTTLSTDTQYF
D gene: NA
CDR3 length: 18
J gene: TRBJ2-3
V gene: TRBV7-6
clone size: NA

CDR3 DNA: TGTGCCAGCAGTCGAGGTGGGCAAAACACTGAAGCTTTCTTT
CDR3 protein: CASSRGGQNTEAFF
D gene: NA
CDR3 length: 14
J gene: TRBJ1-1
V gene: TRBV27
clone size: NA

CDR3 DNA: TGTGCCAGCAGTATAGTAGCGGCCGGGGAGCTGTTTTTT
CDR3 protein: CASSIVAAGELFF
D gene: NA
CDR3 length: 13
J gene: TRBJ2-2
V gene: TRBV6-1
clone size: NA

CDR3 DNA: TGTGCCAGCAGCTTAGGGGACGGAGCGGAGACCCAGTACTTC
CDR3 protein: CASSLGDGAETQYF
D gene: NA
CDR3 length: 14
J gene: TRBJ2-5
V gene: TRBV13
clone size: NA

CDR3 DNA: TGTGCCACCAGCAGAGAGAGCTCCTATAATTCACCCCTCCACTTT
CDR3 protein: CATSRESSYNSPLHF
D gene: NA
CDR3 length: 15
J gene: TRBJ1-6
V gene: TRBV15
clone size: NA

CDR3 DNA: TGTGCCAGCAGCGCCTCAGAAAACATTCAGTACTTC
CDR3 protein: CASSASENIQYF
D gene: NA
CDR3 length: 12
J gene: TRBJ2-4
V gene: TRBV9
clone size: few

CDR3 DNA: TGCGCCAGCAGCTTTGGATACGCCCAAGGGGGAAACACTGAAGCTTTCTTT
CDR3 protein: CASSFGYAQGGNTEAFF
D gene: NA
CDR3 length: 17
J gene: TRBJ1-1
V gene: TRBV5-1
clone size: NA

CDR3 DNA: TGTGCCAGCAGTGATCAGCTAGCGGGAGGGCCCGTGACCCAGTACTTC
CDR3 protein: CASSDQLAGGPVTQYF
D gene: TRBD2
CDR3 length: 16
J gene: TRBJ2-5
V gene: TRBV6-4
clone size: NA

CDR3 DNA: TGCAGCGTTAGCAGTAACACTGAAGCTTTCTTT
CDR3 protein: CSVSSNTEAFF
D gene: NA
CDR3 length: 11
J gene: TRBJ1-1
V gene: TRBV29-1
clone size: many

CDR3 DNA: TGTGCCAGCAGCCCCCCAGTTGGGGCCAACGTCCTGACTTTC
CDR3 protein: CASSPPVGANVLTF
D gene: NA
CDR3 length: 14
J gene: TRBJ2-6
V gene: TRBV11-3
clone size: few